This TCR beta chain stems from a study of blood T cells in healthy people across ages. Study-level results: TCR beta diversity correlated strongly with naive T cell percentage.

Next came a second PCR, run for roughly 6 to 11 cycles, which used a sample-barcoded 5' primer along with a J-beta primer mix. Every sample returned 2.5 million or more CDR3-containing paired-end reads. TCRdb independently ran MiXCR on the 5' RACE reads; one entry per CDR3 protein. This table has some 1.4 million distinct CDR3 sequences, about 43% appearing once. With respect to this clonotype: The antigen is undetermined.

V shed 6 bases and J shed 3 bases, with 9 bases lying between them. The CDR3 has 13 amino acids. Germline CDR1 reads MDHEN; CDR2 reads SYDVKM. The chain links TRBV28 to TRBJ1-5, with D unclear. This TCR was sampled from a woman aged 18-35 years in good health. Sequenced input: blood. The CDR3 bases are TGTGCCAGCAGGAACCTAGACAATCAGCCCCAGCATTTT. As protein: CASRNLDNQPQHF. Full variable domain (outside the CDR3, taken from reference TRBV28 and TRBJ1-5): DVKVTQSSRYLVKRTGEKVFLECVQDMDHENMFWYRQDPGLGLRLIYFSYDVKMKEKGDIPEGYSVSREKKERFSLILESASTNQTSMYLCASRNLDNQPQHFGDGTRLSIL.